These 26 T cell receptor beta chains were all obtained from the same sample, sequenced in a study of blood T cell repertoires in COVID-19. Sequencing used immunoSEQ multiplex PCR; TCRdb keeps in-frame clones, though not all of them. The data contain fewer than 150,000 clones, roughly 87% of them singletons. Sequencing used PBMCs or T cells enriched from blood (not recorded which). Receptors were obtained from a man under 40 who had recovered from COVID-19.

This sequence joins TRBV18 and TRBJ1-4, with D possibly TRBD1 on 6 matching bases. Germline CDR1 and CDR2: KGHSH and LQKENI. The CDR3 extends over 13 amino acids. V lost 2 bases, J lost 7 bases, and 8 bases lay in between. The CDR3 DNA is TGTGCCAGCTCACCAAGGGGGACTGAAAAACTGTTTTTT. Residues: CASSPRGTEKLFF.

The chain employs TRBV5-1 and TRBJ1-4; possibly TRBD1 for D (5 bases). Germline-derived CDR1 and CDR2 are SGHRS and YFSETQ. This CDR3 contains 15 residues. V gave up 8 bases and J gave up 0 bases, with 14 bases separating them. CDR3 loop: CASSGGFATNEKLFF. As DNA, the CDR3 is TGCGCCAGTAGTGGGGGGTTCGCAACTAATGAAAAACTGTTTTTT.

This chain connects TRBV3-1 (or the pseudogene TRBV3-2) to TRBJ2-7, with 7 bases that match TRBD1. The CDR3 has 13 residues. V lost 6 bases and J lost 2; bases outside the gene matches: 4. Looked up from germline, CDR1 is LGHDT and CDR2 is YNNKEL (reference sequence). Here the CDR3 DNA reads TGTGCCAGCAGTCGACAGGGCACCTACGAGCAGTACTTC. This sequence encodes CASSRQGTYEQYF.

The V call is TRBV5-5, the J call TRBJ2-7, with a tentative D call TRBD2 (7 bases). Deletions cut 3 bases from V and 4 bases from J, with 17 bases between. Germline loops: CDR1 SGHKS, CDR2 YYEKEE (reference sequence). This CDR3 spans 15 amino acids. CDR3 coding DNA: TGTGCCAGCAGCTGGGCTCGGGGGGCGCCATACGAGCAGTACGTC. Residues: CASSWARGAPYEQYV.

The rearrangement uses TRBV11-3 and TRBJ2-1, with 8 positions matching TRBD1. Germline CDR1 reads SGHNT; CDR2 reads YENEEA. The ends lost 5 bases at V and 5 bases at J; junction bases unmatched: 5. The CDR3 runs to 14 residues. This chain's CDR3 is CASSGQGVDNEQFF. CDR3 nucleotide sequence: TGTGCCAGCAGCGGACAGGGCGTTGACAATGAGCAGTTCTTC.

The rearrangement joins TRBV9 to TRBJ2-3; a weak D match, TRBD1 (6 bases). The V and J ends lost 3 bases and 2 bases respectively, with 19 bases between them. Germline V CDR1 and CDR2: SGDLS, YYNGEE. The CDR3 loop spans 17 amino acids. CDR3 nucleotides: TGTGCCAGCAGCGCCCCACTCCAGGGGTTTGTCACAGATACGCAGTATTTT. It specifies CASSAPLQGFVTDTQYF.

This clone was seen only once. The V call is TRBV5-6, the J call TRBJ1-5; 7 bases align to TRBD1. The CDR3 is made up of 16 amino acids. The germline V gene has CDR1 SGHDT and CDR2 YYEEEE. The ends lost 4 bases at V and 1 base at J; junction bases unmatched: 8. In DNA, the CDR3 is TGTGCCAGCAGCCGTGGTACAGGGGAGAGCAATCAGCCCCAGCATTTT. Translating gives CASSRGTGESNQPQHF.

The chain uses TRBV7-9 and TRBJ1-1, with 7 positions matching TRBD1. The CDR3 has 13 residues. Per germline, CDR1 SEHNR and CDR2 FQNEAQ (reference sequence). With 5 bases clipped from V and 7 bases from J, the junction kept 7 bases outside the gene matches. Written as DNA, the CDR3 is TGTGCCAGCAGCCCGACAGGGTTTGGTGAAGCTTTCTTT. It codes for CASSPTGFGEAFF.

V is TRBV24-1 and J is TRBJ2-1; 12 bases map to TRBD1. This CDR3 contains 14 residues. In germline, CDR1 is KGHDR, CDR2 SFDVKD. Trimming removed 3 bases from V and 9 bases from J; junction bases left unmatched: 2. CDR3 region: CATSDGTGGTEQFF. For the CDR3, the DNA is TGTGCCACCAGTGATGGGACAGGGGGCACTGAGCAGTTCTTC.

This clone has just a few counts. The V and J genes are TRBV6-5 and TRBJ2-3, with 8 bases fitting TRBD1. Per germline, CDR1 MNHEY and CDR2 SVGAGI. With V trimmed by 8 bases and J by 1 base, 8 bases remained unmatched. This CDR3 has 15 amino acids. For the CDR3, the DNA is TGTGCCAGCCGCTTTGGGGGACAGGGCACAGATACGCAGTATTTT. This sequence encodes CASRFGGQGTDTQYF.

The V call is TRBV29-1, the J call TRBJ2-1; D possibly corresponds to TRBD1 (6 bases). V lost 2 bases and J 10 bases, leaving 18 bases between the germline ends. The germline gives CDR1 SQVTM, CDR2 ANQGSEA. The CDR3 is 14 residues long. CDR3 loop: CSVESQGQDEEQFF. The CDR3, as DNA: TGCAGCGTTGAATCCCAGGGGCAGGATGAGGAGCAGTTCTTC.

This chain links TRBV14 with TRBJ2-7; the D gene is possibly TRBD1 (6 bases). The CDR3 runs 14 residues. Germline CDR1 and CDR2: SGHDN and FVKESK. V was pared by 1 base and J by 6 bases, with 13 bases between. CDR3 residues: CASSQAPRGREQYF. In DNA form, the CDR3 reads TGTGCCAGCAGCCAAGCGCCCAGGGGCCGCGAGCAGTACTTC.

The genes are TRBV7-2 and TRBJ1-5; tentative D call: TRBD1 (5 bases). From germline, CDR1 is SGHTA and CDR2 FQGNSA. The CDR3 consists of 13 residues. Trimming left V 5 bases short and J 9 bases short, with 14 bases between. As DNA, the CDR3 is TGTGCCAGCAGCCTAGGCGGGACCGCGCCCCAGCATTTT. Protein: CASSLGGTAPQHF.

This clone was counted a single time. This chain connects TRBV5-4 to TRBJ2-3; 8 nucleotides align to TRBD1. The V gene end was trimmed by 1 base and the J gene end by 3 bases; junction bases not matched to a gene: 4. The V gene's germline CDR1 is SGHNT and CDR2 YYREEE (reference sequence). The CDR3 extends over 15 amino acids. This CDR3 reads CASSLQGAGTDTQYF. For the CDR3, the DNA is TGTGCCAGCAGCTTGCAGGGGGCAGGGACAGATACGCAGTATTTT.

The genes are TRBV18 and TRBJ1-4; 7 bases map to TRBD1. Trimming removed 3 bases from V and 4 bases from J; junction bases left unmatched: 2. This CDR3 is 14 amino acids long. Germline values: CDR1 KGHSH, CDR2 LQKENI. The CDR3 region is CASSPTGDNEKLFF. The CDR3 nucleotides are TGTGCCAGCTCACCTACAGGGGATAATGAAAAACTGTTTTTT.

The chain recombines TRBV9 with TRBJ2-1; 9 bases are a match to TRBD2. The CDR3 totals 15 residues. With V trimmed by 7 bases and J by 0 bases, 5 bases remained unmatched. Germline CDR1 is SGDLS and CDR2 is YYNGEE. This CDR3 reads CASRASGNSYNEQFF. For the CDR3, the DNA is TGTGCCAGCCGGGCTAGCGGGAACTCCTACAATGAGCAGTTCTTC. The whole variable domain, filled in from reference TRBV9 and TRBJ2-1, reads DSGVTQTPKHLITATGQRVTLRCSPRSGDLSVYWYQQSLDQGLQFLIQYYNGEERAKGNILERFSAQQFPDLHSELNLSSLELGDSALYFCASRASGNSYNEQFFGPGTRLTVL.

The table lists this clone with a count of one. The CDR3 spells CSVEEGAVPGEAFF. The CDR3 DNA reads TGCAGCGTTGAAGAGGGTGCCGTTCCAGGTGAAGCTTTCTTT. V gene TRBV29-1 combines with J gene TRBJ1-1; D unclear. V dropped 0 bases and J dropped 7 bases, with 15 bases sitting between them. Germline loops: CDR1 SQVTM, CDR2 ANQGSEA. The CDR3 length is 14 residues. The variable domain in full, with the rest retrieved from reference TRBV29-1 and TRBJ1-1, is SAVISQKPSRDICQRGTSLTIQCQVDSQVTMMFWYRQQPGQSLTLIATANQGSEATYESGFVIDKFPISRPNLTFSTLTVSNMSPEDSSIYLCSVEEGAVPGEAFFGQGTRLTVV.

This chain uses TRBV27 with TRBJ2-7; unclear D gene. Trimming removed 3 bases from V and 0 bases from J, with 6 bases in between. The CDR3 has 13 amino acids. Germline CDR1 MNHEY, CDR2 SMNVEV (reference sequence). CDR3 nucleotide sequence: TGTGCCAGCAGTTTGAGGCCCTCCTACGAGCAGTACTTC. The encoded protein is CASSLRPSYEQYF.

The rearrangement uses TRBV5-4 and TRBJ1-1; 9 nucleotides line up with TRBD1. The CDR3 contains 16 residues. The V gene's germline CDR1 is SGHNT and CDR2 YYREEE (reference sequence). V shed 4 bases, J shed 0 bases, and the junction held 7 bases outside the gene matches. In nucleotides, the CDR3 is TGTGCCAGCAGCATAAGACAGGGGGACATGAACACTGAAGCTTTCTTT. This translates into CASSIRQGDMNTEAFF.

The chain links TRBV20-1 to TRBJ1-2; TRBD1 is a possible D gene (6 bases). With 3 bases removed from V and 4 bases from J, the gap between germline ends came to 21 bases. CDR1 and CDR2 (germline): DFQATT, SNEGSKA (reference sequence). This CDR3 has 16 residues. The DNA of the CDR3 is TGCAGTGCTAGTGGTGGGGGGGGCGCATACAGCTATGGCTACACCTTC. Its translation: CSASGGGGAYSYGYTF.

J is TRBJ2-5 and V is TRBV11-2; TRBD1 matches 7 bases. CDR1 and CDR2 from the germline V gene are SGHAT and FQNNGV. The CDR3 spans 15 residues. Trimming removed 4 bases from V and 2 bases from J; junction bases left unmatched: 7. CDR3 amino acids: CASSSEQGIQETQYF. The CDR3 DNA is TGTGCCAGCAGCTCCGAACAGGGGATTCAAGAGACCCAGTACTTC.

In DNA form, the CDR3 reads TGTGCCAGCAGTTCCATATCCGCCGGGACGGACTATAACTATGGCTACACCTTC. Its translation is CASSSISAGTDYNYGYTF. The V and J genes are TRBV27 and TRBJ1-2, with D possibly being TRBD1 (5 bases). The CDR3 is 18 residues long. Germline values: CDR1 MNHEY, CDR2 SMNVEV (reference sequence). Trimming took off 4 bases at V and 1 base at J, with 22 bases between the two ends.

The sample holds one count of this clone. This chain uses TRBV2 with TRBJ2-5; 8 positions agree with TRBD1. V trimming: 4 bases; J trimming: 2 bases; junction bases outside the gene matches: 6. The germline V gene encodes CDR1 SNHLY and CDR2 FYNNEI. The CDR3 extends over 15 amino acids. For the CDR3, the DNA is TGTGCCAGCAGTGTACTACAGGGGGGACAAGAGACCCAGTACTTC. Protein product: CASSVLQGGQETQYF. The variable domain in full, with the rest retrieved from reference TRBV2 and TRBJ2-5, is EPEVTQTPSHQVTQMGQEVILRCVPISNHLYFYWYRQILGQKVEFLVSFYNNEISEKSEIFDDQFSVERPDGSNFTLKIRSTKLEDSAMYFCASSVLQGGQETQYFGPGTRLLVL.

The rearrangement uses TRBV5-4 and TRBJ2-1; 10 bases map to TRBD2. This CDR3 region has 16 residues. Trimming removed 4 bases from V and 5 bases from J; junction bases left unmatched: 9. Per the germline V gene, CDR1 is SGHNT and CDR2 is YYREEE (reference sequence). CDR3 coding DNA: TGTGCCAGCAGCCCGGAGGCTAGCGGGGGAAACAATGAGCAGTTCTTC. Amino acids: CASSPEASGGNNEQFF.

V usage is TRBV5-6 and J usage is TRBJ2-3; the match to TRBD2 covers 8 bases. Germline CDR1 and CDR2: SGHDT and YYEEEE. Trimming took 1 base from V and 2 from J; bases not matched to a gene: 3. This CDR3 contains 15 residues. The DNA for the CDR3 is TGTGCCAGCAGCTTGAAGCGGGGGTCCACAGATACGCAGTATTTT. Protein sequence: CASSLKRGSTDTQYF.

J is TRBJ2-1 and V is TRBV6-2 or TRBV6-3; D uncertain. The V end was cut by 2 bases, the J end by 9 bases, with 11 bases between. CDR1 and CDR2 (germline): MNHEY, SVGEGT. The CDR3 loop spans 13 amino acids. Here the CDR3 reads CASSYGARSEQFF. DNA for the CDR3: TGTGCCAGCAGTTACGGAGCCCGCAGTGAGCAGTTCTTC.